This TCR beta chain originates from a study of blood T cell repertoires in COVID-19. The wider study: Nucleic acid was either cDNA or gDNA, and it came from T cells, B-cell-depleted T cells, or PBMCs.

Clinical history reported by participants formed the basis on which cohorts were assigned. Per the germline V gene, CDR1 is SGHRS and CDR2 is YFSETQ. J lost 4 bases, V lost 4 bases, and 5 bases had no gene match. This CDR3 is 15 amino acids long. The table came from immunoSEQ multiplex PCR; TCRdb's copy has only in-frame clones and leaves some out. The sample consists of nearly 400,000 clones, roughly 89% of them appearing once. Sequenced material: PBMCs or T cells enriched from blood (not recorded which). The sequence came from a woman in her 30s who had recovered from COVID-19. The chain has TRBV5-1 and TRBJ1-3, with 10 bases matching TRBD1. CDR3 sequence: CASSVGTGVGNTIYF. The CDR3 region has the DNA TGCGCCAGCAGCGTCGGGACAGGGGTAGGAAACACCATATATTTT.